This T cell receptor (beta chain) came from a study of OX40 agonist ivuxolimab in advanced cancers. Study overall: Treatment of patients was with ivuxolimab, an agonistic anti-OX40 (CD134) antibody.

The data were produced by immunoSEQ multiplex PCR, yet TCRdb's version contains in-frame clones alone and is incomplete. The data hold tens of thousands of clones, with about 91% observed a single time. This clone is classed as medium-sized. The antigen remains unidentified. The CDR3 has 15 residues. V lost 5 bases, J lost 1 base, and 1 base stayed unmatched. Germline V lookup: CDR1 SGHTA, CDR2 FQGTGA. Study-wide findings and caveats: No antigen was identified for the clonally expanded peripheral T cells.

The input for sequencing was CD4+ or CD8+ T cells sorted from blood, taken in a trial of the OX40 agonist ivuxolimab. V gene TRBV7-3 combines with J gene TRBJ2-2, with TRBD2 matching 10 bases. The TCR was taken from an adult with an advanced solid tumor such as melanoma, head and neck, liver or kidney cancer. The CDR3 here is CASSRTSGNTGELFF. CDR3 coding DNA: TGTGCCAGCAGCAGGACTAGCGGGAACACCGGGGAGCTGTTTTTT.